This TCR beta chain was found in a study of blood T cell repertoires in COVID-19. On the study more broadly: Both acute and convalescent COVID-19 samples were obtained from the United States, Italy and Spain.

Libraries were prepared by immunoSEQ multiplex PCR; TCRdb keeps only in-frame clonotypes and omits some of them. The data hold 250,000 to 350,000 clones, with 80% to 90% observed a single time. Cohorts were based on clinical histories the participants reported. Two negative PCRs, clearance, or symptom resolution were required of recovered Cohort 3 donors. V was shortened by 4 bases and J by 0 bases, with 6 bases between the two germline ends. Germline V gives CDR1 SEHNR, CDR2 FQNEAQ (reference sequence). This CDR3 is 13 amino acids long. The rearrangement joins TRBV7-9 to TRBJ1-1; D not resolved. The TCR sequence derives from a woman aged 25 to 39 who had recovered from COVID-19. Source material: PBMCs or T cells enriched from blood (not recorded which). The CDR3 loop is CASSSTMNTEAFF. The CDR3 DNA is TGTGCCAGCAGCTCCACAATGAACACTGAAGCTTTCTTT.